This T cell receptor beta chain was recovered during a study of response to subunit inactivated influenza vaccine. TCRdb redid the calling of the RT-PCR reads with MiXCR, one entry per CDR3 protein. The repertoire holds about 540,000 distinct CDR3 sequences, with approximately 24% as singletons. The V gene lost 0 bases and the J gene lost 7 bases, with 10 bases spanning the gap. Germline CDR1 is LGHNA and CDR2 is YSLEER. The CDR3 runs to 14 residues. The data were also submitted as part of a second study, on T cells expressing NK-cell markers. That paper states: A 5'RACE template switching approach incorporating UMIs was used to make TCR beta cDNA.

The rearrangement links TRBV4-3 to TRBJ1-3; D not certain. The clonotype was recovered from a man between 50 and 59 years old who received an inactivated influenza vaccine. The source material was CD4+ T cells sorted from PBMCs, sampled roughly 12 days after vaccination. The CDR3 DNA follows: TGCGCCAGCAGCCAAGATCGTTACGGGAACACCATATATTTT. This encodes CASSQDRYGNTIYF.